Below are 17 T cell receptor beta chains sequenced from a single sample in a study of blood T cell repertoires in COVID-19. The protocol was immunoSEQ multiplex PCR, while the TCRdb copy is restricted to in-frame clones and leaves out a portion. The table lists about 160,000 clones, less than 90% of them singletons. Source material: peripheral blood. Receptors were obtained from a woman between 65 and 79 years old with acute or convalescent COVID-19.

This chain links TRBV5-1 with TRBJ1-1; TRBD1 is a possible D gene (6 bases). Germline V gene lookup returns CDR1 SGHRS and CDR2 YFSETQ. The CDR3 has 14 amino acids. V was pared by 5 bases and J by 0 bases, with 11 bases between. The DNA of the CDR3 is TGCGCCAGCAGGCTAACAGGGTTGAACACTGAAGCTTTCTTT. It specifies CASRLTGLNTEAFF.

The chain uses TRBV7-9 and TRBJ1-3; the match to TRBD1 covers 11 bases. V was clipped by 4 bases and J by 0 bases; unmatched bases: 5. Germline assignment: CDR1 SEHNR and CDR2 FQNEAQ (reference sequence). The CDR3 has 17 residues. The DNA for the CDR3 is TGTGCCAGCAGCTCCCGCGGGACAGGGGGCTCTGGAAACACCATATATTTT. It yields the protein CASSSRGTGGSGNTIYF.

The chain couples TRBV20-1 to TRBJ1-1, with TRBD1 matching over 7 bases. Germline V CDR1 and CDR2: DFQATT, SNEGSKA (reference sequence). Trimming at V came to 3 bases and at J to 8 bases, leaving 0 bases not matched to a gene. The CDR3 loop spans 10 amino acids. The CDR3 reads CSARDREAFF. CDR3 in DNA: TGCAGTGCTAGGGACAGGGAAGCTTTCTTT.

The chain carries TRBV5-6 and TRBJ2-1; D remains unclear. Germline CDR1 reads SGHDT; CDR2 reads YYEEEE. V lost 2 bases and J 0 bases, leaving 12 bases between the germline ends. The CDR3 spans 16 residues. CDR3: CASSFDAMSSYNEQFF. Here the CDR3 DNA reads TGTGCCAGCAGCTTTGATGCGATGAGCTCCTACAATGAGCAGTTCTTC.

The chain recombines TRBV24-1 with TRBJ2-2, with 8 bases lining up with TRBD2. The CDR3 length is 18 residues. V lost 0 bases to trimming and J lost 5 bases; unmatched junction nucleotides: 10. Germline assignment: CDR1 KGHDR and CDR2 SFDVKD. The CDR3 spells CATSDLQGSGENTGELFF. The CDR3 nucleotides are TGTGCCACCAGTGATTTGCAGGGTAGCGGGGAGAATACCGGGGAGCTGTTTTTT.

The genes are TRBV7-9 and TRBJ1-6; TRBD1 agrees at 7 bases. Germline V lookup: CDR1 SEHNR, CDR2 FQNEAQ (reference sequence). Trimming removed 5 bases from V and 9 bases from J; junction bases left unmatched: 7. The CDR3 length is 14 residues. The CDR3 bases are TGTGCCAGCAGCCCAGACAGGGTGGGTTCACCCCTCCACTTT. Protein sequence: CASSPDRVGSPLHF.

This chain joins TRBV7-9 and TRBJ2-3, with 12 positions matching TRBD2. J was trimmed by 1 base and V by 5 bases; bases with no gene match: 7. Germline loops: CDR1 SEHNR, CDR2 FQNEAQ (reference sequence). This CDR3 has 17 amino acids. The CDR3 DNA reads TGTGCCAGCAGCCCCGGACTAGCGGGATGGGGCACAGATACGCAGTATTTT. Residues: CASSPGLAGWGTDTQYF.

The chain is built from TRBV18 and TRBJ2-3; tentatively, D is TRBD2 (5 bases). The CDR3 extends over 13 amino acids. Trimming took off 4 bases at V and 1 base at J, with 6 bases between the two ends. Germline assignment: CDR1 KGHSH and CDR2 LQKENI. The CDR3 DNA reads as TGTGCCAGCTCACGGGGAGGCACAGATACGCAGTATTTT. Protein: CASSRGGTDTQYF.

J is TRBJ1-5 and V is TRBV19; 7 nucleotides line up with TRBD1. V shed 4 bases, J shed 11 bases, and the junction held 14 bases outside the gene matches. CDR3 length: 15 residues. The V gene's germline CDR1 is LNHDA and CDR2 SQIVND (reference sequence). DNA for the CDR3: TGTGCCAGTAGTACCAACAGACAGGGCGGGGGGGCCCAGCATTTT. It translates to CASSTNRQGGGAQHF.

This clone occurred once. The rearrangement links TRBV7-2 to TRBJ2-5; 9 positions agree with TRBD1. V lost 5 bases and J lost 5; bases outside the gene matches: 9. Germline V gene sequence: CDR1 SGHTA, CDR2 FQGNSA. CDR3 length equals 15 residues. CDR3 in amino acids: CASSVQTGGRETQYF. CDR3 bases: TGTGCCAGCAGCGTACAGACAGGGGGTAGGGAGACCCAGTACTTC.

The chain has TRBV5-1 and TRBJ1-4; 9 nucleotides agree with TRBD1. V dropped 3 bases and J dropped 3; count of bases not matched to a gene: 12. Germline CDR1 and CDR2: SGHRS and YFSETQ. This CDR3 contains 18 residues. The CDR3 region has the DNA TGCGCCAGCAGCTCCCGGGACAGGGACCCTTTCTCTAATGAAAAACTGTTTTTT. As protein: CASSSRDRDPFSNEKLFF.

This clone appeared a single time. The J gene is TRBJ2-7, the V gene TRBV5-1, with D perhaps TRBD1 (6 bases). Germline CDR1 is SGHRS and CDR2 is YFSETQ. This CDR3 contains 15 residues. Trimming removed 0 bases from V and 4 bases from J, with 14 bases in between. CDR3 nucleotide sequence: TGCGCCAGCAGCTTGGATCGGACAGTGGTTTACGAGCAGTACTTC. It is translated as CASSLDRTVVYEQYF.

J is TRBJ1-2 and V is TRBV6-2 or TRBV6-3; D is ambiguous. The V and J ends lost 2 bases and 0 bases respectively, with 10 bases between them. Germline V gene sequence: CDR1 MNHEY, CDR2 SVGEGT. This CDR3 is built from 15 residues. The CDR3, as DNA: TGTGCCAGCAGTTACCTGAGTGAAGCTAACTATGGCTACACCTTC. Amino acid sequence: CASSYLSEANYGYTF.

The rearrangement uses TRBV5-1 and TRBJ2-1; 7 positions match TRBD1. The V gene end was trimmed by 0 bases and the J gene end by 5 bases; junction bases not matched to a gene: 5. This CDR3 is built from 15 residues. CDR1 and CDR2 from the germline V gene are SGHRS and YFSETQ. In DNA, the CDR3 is TGCGCCAGCAGCTTGGCGGTAGGGGGCAACAATGAGCAGTTCTTC. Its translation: CASSLAVGGNNEQFF. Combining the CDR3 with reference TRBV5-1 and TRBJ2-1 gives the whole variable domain KAGVTQTPRYLIKTRGQQVTLSCSPISGHRSVSWYQQTPGQGLQFLFEYFSETQRNKGNFPGRFSGRQFSNSRSEMNVSTLELGDSALYLCASSLAVGGNNEQFFGPGTRLTVL.

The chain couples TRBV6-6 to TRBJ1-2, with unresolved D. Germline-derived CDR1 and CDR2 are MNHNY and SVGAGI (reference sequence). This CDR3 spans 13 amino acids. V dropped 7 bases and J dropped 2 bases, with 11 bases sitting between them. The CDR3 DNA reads TGTGCCAGCAAGGGAGACGGAAACTATGGCTACACCTTC. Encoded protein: CASKGDGNYGYTF.

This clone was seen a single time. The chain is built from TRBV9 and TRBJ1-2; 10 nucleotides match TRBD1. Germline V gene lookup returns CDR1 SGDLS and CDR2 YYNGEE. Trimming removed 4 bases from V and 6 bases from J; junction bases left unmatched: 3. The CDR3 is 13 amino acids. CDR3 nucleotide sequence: TGTGCCAGCAGCCGGGACAGGGGAGATGGCTACACCTTC. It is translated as CASSRDRGDGYTF.

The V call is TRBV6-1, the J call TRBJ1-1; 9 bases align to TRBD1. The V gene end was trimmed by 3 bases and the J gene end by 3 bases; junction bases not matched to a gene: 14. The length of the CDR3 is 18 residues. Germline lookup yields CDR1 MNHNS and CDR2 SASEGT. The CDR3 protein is CASSDPGTGSFQDTEAFF. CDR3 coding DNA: TGTGCCAGCAGTGATCCTGGGACAGGGTCGTTTCAGGACACTGAAGCTTTCTTT.